These 3 T cell receptor beta chains were all obtained from the same sample, sequenced in a study of early T cells in non-severe SARS-CoV-2 infection. Each CDR3 protein is one row after TCRdb ran MiXCR on the 5' RACE reads. The top ten hold approximately 4.8% of the sample, which has about 80,000 distinct CDR3 sequences, about 11% seen once. What was sequenced was whole blood. The receptors shown here come from an adult who was a healthcare worker with PCR-confirmed SARS-CoV-2 infection or an uninfected control (not recorded which).

This clonotype was recorded a few times. The chain couples TRBV7-2 to TRBJ2-3; D call uncertain. Germline V gives CDR1 SGHTA, CDR2 FQGNSA. The CDR3 contains 12 residues. V was trimmed by 2 bases and J by 5 bases, leaving 5 bases between them. CDR3 coding DNA: TGTGCCAGCAGCTTACTTCAAGATACGCAGTATTTT. This gives the protein CASSLLQDTQYF.

The table lists this clonotype with many counts. The CDR3 loop is CASSPRDQETQYF. The DNA of the CDR3 is TGTGCCAGCAGCCCCCGCGACCAAGAGACCCAGTACTTC. This chain joins TRBV7-9 and TRBJ2-5; no firm D call. The CDR3 is 13 residues long. Germline CDR1 and CDR2: SEHNR and FQNEAQ (reference sequence). V gave up 5 bases and J gave up 0 bases, with 7 bases separating them.

The chain is built from TRBV6-1 and TRBJ1-4, with D unresolved. Germline CDR1 reads MNHNS; CDR2 reads SASEGT. The CDR3 totals 16 residues. V lost 6 bases, J lost 3 bases, and 17 bases lay in between. The DNA for the CDR3 is TGTGCCAGCAGGGACGTCAAAAGGGCGGCTAATGAAAAACTGTTTTTT. Translating it yields CASRDVKRAANEKLFF.